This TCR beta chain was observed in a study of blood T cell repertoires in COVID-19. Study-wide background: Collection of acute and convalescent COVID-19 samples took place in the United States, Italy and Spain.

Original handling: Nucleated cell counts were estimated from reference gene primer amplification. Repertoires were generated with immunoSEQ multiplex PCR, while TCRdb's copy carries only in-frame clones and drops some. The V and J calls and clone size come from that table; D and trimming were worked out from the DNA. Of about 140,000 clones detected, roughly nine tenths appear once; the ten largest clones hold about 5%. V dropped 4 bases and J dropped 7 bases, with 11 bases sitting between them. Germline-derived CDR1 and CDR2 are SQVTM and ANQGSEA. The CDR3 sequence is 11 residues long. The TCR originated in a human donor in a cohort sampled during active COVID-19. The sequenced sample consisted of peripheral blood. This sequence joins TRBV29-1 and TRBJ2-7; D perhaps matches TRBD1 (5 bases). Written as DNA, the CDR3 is TGCAGCGTTGTTGGGGCGCATGAGCAGTACTTC. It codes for CSVVGAHEQYF.